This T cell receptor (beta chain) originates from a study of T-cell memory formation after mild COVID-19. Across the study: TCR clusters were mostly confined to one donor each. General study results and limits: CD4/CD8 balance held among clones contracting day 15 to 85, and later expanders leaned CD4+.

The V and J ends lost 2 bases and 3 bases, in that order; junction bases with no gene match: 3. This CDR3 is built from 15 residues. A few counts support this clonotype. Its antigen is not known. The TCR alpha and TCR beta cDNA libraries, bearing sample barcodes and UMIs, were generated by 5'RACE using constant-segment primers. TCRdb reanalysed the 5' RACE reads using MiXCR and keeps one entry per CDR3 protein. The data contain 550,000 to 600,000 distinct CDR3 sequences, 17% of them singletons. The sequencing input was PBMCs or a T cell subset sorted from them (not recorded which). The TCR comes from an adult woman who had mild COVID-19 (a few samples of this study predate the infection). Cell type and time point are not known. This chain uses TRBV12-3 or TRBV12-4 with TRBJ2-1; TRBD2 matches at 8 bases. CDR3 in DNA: TGTGCCAGCAGTTTACGACTAGCGAACTACAATGAGCAGTTCTTC. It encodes CASSLRLANYNEQFF.